Reported below is one TCR beta chain. The protocol was immunoSEQ multiplex PCR, while the TCRdb copy is restricted to in-frame clones and leaves out a portion. The data contain around 310,000 clones, 80% of them seen just once; the ten biggest clones take up 6.7%. This sample is drawn from a study of cytotoxic CD8 clonotypes in ibrutinib-treated CLL. Genomic DNA in a quantity of about 2 micrograms was derived from cryopreserved PBMCs for TCR beta libraries. The starting material was PBMCs, obtained before ibrutinib treatment. The clonotype was recovered from a human donor with chronic lymphocytic leukemia.

CDR3 loop: CASSSSAGELFF. In DNA form, the CDR3 reads TGTGCCAGCAGCTCCTCGGCCGGGGAGCTGTTTTTT. This chain joins TRBV7-9 and TRBJ2-2, with unresolved D. Looked up from germline, CDR1 is SEHNR and CDR2 is FQNEAQ (reference sequence). V was shortened by 4 bases and J by 6 bases, with 6 bases between the two germline ends. The CDR3 length is 12 residues.